This T cell receptor (beta chain) was retrieved from a study of shared clonotypes between healthy human individuals. Cells designated naive CD8 were CD45RO-negative and were positively selected for CCR7, with terminally differentiated effector memory CD45RA+ cells excluded. Assay used: immunoSEQ multiplex PCR; TCRdb lists only in-frame clones, some missing. This table has roughly 850,000 clones, roughly 96% appearing once. Trimming took 6 bases from V and 5 from J, leaving 17 bases between them. This CDR3 has 15 residues. CDR1 LNHDA and CDR2 SQIVND come from the germline V gene (reference sequence). The chain recombines TRBV19 with TRBJ2-1; perhaps TRBD2 as D (6 bases). Sequenced input: naive CD8+ T cells sorted from blood. The clonotype was recovered from a man younger than 40 in good health. The CDR3 DNA reads TGTGCCAGTAGGGCCCCCGGAAGGGAGGACAATGAGCAGTTCTTC. Amino acid sequence: CASRAPGREDNEQFF.